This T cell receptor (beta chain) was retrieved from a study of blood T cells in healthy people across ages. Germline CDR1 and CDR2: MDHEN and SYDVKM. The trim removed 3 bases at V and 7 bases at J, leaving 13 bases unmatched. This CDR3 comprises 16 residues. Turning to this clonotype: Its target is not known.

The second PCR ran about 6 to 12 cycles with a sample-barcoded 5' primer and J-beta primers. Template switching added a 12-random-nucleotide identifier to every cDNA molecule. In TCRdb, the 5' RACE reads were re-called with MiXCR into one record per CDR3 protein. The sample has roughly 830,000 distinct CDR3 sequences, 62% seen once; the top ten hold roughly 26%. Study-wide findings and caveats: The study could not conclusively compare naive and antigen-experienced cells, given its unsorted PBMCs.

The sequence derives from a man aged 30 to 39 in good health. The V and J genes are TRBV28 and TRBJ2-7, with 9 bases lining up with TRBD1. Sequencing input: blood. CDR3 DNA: TGTGCCAGCAGTTTCGTCGTGACAGGGGGTCCGAGGGAGCAGTACTTC. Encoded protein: CASSFVVTGGPREQYF.